One and the same sample provided the 31 T cell receptor beta chains below, sequenced in a study of shared clonotypes between healthy human individuals. Produced via immunoSEQ multiplex PCR; TCRdb's table is partial and in-frame only. Of some 2 million clones in the sample, about 94% were seen once. The naive CD8 population came from CD45RO-negative cells selected for CCR7, without terminally differentiated effector memory CD45RA+ cells. Sequenced: naive CD8+ T cells sorted from blood. The receptors shown here come from a man between 18 and 29 years old in good health.

The CDR3 DNA sequence: TGCGCCAGCAGTGCCCTAACCTACAATGAGCAGTTCTTC. Protein product: CASSALTYNEQFF. This chain connects TRBV10-1 to TRBJ2-1; no definite D call. The CDR3 runs to 13 residues. The V end was cut by 4 bases, the J end by 2 bases, with 6 bases between. CDR1 and CDR2 from the germline V gene are WNHNN and SYGVQD (reference sequence).

This clone has only one observation. CDR3 bases: TGTGCCAGCAGCTTAGGGATGACTCTCTATGGCTACACCTTC. Translated, it gives CASSLGMTLYGYTF. The rearrangement joins TRBV7-9 to TRBJ1-2; no reliable D call. The CDR3 has 14 amino acids. Trimming removed 1 base from V and 4 bases from J, with 10 bases in between. Germline V gene sequence: CDR1 SEHNR, CDR2 FQNEAQ (reference sequence).

The V gene is TRBV30, the J gene TRBJ2-1; D is unclear. V lost 7 bases to trimming and J lost 8 bases, with 18 bases between them. Germline V gene sequence: CDR1 GTSNPN, CDR2 SVGIG (reference sequence). The CDR3 runs to 13 residues. The CDR3 sequence: CASWLVSRDEQFF. The CDR3 DNA reads TGTGCCTCTTGGTTGGTGTCTCGGGATGAGCAGTTCTTC.

The V call is TRBV9, the J call TRBJ2-7; D is possibly TRBD1 or TRBD2 (6 bases each). The germline CDR1 and CDR2 sequences are SGDLS and YYNGEE. V gave up 0 bases and J gave up 0 bases, with 10 bases separating them. This CDR3 has 15 residues. For the CDR3, the DNA is TGTGCCAGCAGCGTAGAGGGGGGCCGCTCCTACGAGCAGTACTTC. Translation gives CASSVEGGRSYEQYF.

This clone was found once. Other DNA sequences in the same sample also yield this CDR3. The genes are TRBV19 and TRBJ2-7; the D is unclear. Per the germline V gene, CDR1 is LNHDA and CDR2 is SQIVND (reference sequence). The V end lost 0 bases, the J end lost 3 bases, and 6 bases lay between the germline ends. The CDR3 extends over 13 amino acids. The DNA of the CDR3 is TGTGCCAGTAGTATAGACAGAAACTACGAGCAGTACTTC. The encoded protein is CASSIDRNYEQYF.

The chain combines TRBV6-4 with TRBJ1-2; TRBD1 might be the D (5 bases). The V and J ends lost 0 bases and 8 bases respectively, with 10 bases between them. The CDR3 loop spans 13 amino acids. Germline V gene lookup returns CDR1 MRHNA and CDR2 SNTAGT. Written as DNA, the CDR3 is TGTGCCAGCAGTGACTCGAGTGGGGCGGGCTACACCTTC. This encodes CASSDSSGAGYTF.

The chain employs TRBV4-3 and TRBJ2-3, with a tentative D call TRBD1 (5 bases). The ends were cut back, 3 bases at V and 6 bases at J, with 13 bases in the middle. This CDR3 has 14 amino acids. Germline V gene sequence: CDR1 LGHNA, CDR2 YSLEER. The CDR3: CASSQSSWGDTQYF. CDR3 coding DNA: TGCGCCAGCAGCCAGTCTTCCTGGGGCGATACGCAGTATTTT.

As for this clone: Other DNA sequences within the sample encode an identical CDR3. This chain links TRBV6-5 with TRBJ1-1; 8 nucleotides match TRBD1. Germline V CDR1 and CDR2: MNHEY, SVGAGI. CDR3 length: 12 residues. The ends lost 0 bases at V and 11 bases at J; junction bases unmatched: 2. The CDR3 sequence: CASSYSTGEAFF. For the CDR3, the DNA is TGTGCCAGCAGTTACTCGACAGGGGAGGCTTTCTTT.

The V call is TRBV2, the J call TRBJ2-7, with D tentatively TRBD1 or TRBD2 (5 bases each). Trimming took off 2 bases at V and 5 bases at J, with 25 bases between the two ends. Germline lookup yields CDR1 SNHLY and CDR2 FYNNEI. The length of the CDR3 is 18 residues. CDR3 sequence: CASSETGKFYEGRDEQYF. DNA for the CDR3: TGTGCCAGCAGTGAAACGGGGAAGTTCTATGAGGGGCGCGACGAGCAGTACTTC.

The J gene is TRBJ1-1, the V gene TRBV28, with TRBD1 as a possible D gene (5 bases). From germline, CDR1 is MDHEN and CDR2 SYDVKM. The CDR3 is made up of 16 amino acids. The V gene lost 1 base and the J gene lost 1 base, with 13 bases spanning the gap. DNA of the CDR3: TGTGCCAGCAGTTTATACACCGGGACGCCGAACACTGAAGCTTTCTTT. Its protein is CASSLYTGTPNTEAFF.

The chain has TRBV4-1 and TRBJ2-7; maybe TRBD1 (6 bases). Trimming cost V 4 bases and J 0 bases, with 13 bases left between them. Per the germline V gene, CDR1 is MGHRA and CDR2 is YSYEKL. The CDR3 contains 15 residues. This chain's CDR3 is CASSLLQGVSYEQYF. The CDR3 nucleotides are TGCGCCAGCAGCCTCTTACAGGGCGTCTCCTACGAGCAGTACTTC.

A remark on this clone: The sample carries other DNA sequences with the same CDR3. The chain is built from TRBV27 and TRBJ2-5, with D perhaps being TRBD1 or TRBD2 (5 bases each). This CDR3 has 14 residues. The V end lost 3 bases, the J end lost 2 bases, and 10 bases lay between the germline ends. Per the germline V gene, CDR1 is MNHEY and CDR2 is SMNVEV (reference sequence). Here the CDR3 DNA reads TGTGCCAGCAGTTTGGGGCCGGGGCAAGAGACCCAGTACTTC. Translating gives CASSLGPGQETQYF.

In regard to this clone: The same CDR3 is also encoded by other DNA sequences in this sample. The chain joins TRBV21-1 to TRBJ2-7; TRBD1, the table's D call, was not compared with the DNA. TRBV21-1 is reported as a pseudogene. This CDR3 has 13 residues. The CDR3 here is CASLSRDIYEQYF. The CDR3 nucleotides read TGTGCCTCTCTTTCTAGGGACATCTACGAGCAGTACTTC.

This chain joins TRBV11-2 and TRBJ2-7, with 10 bases fitting TRBD1. J gave up 2 bases and V 3 bases, and 7 bases lay outside the gene matches. The CDR3 spans 16 residues. Germline CDR1 is SGHAT and CDR2 is FQNNGV. CDR3 DNA: TGTGCCAGCAGCTTCGAACCGGGACAGGGGACCTACGAGCAGTACTTC. This translates into CASSFEPGQGTYEQYF. Based on the CDR3 plus reference TRBV11-2 and TRBJ2-7, the full variable domain is EAGVAQSPRYKIIEKRQSVAFWCNPISGHATLYWYQQILGQGPKLLIQFQNNGVVDDSQLPKDRFSAERLKGVDSTLKIQPAKLEDSAVYLCASSFEPGQGTYEQYFGPGTRLTVT.

The chain combines TRBV5-1 with TRBJ2-7, with D perhaps matching TRBD2 (6 bases). CDR1 is SGHRS, CDR2 YFSETQ, per germline. Trimming left V 6 bases short and J 6 bases short, with 10 bases between. The CDR3 extends over 11 amino acids. CDR3 bases: TGCGCCAGCAAGGAGGGCCTCGAGCAGTACTTC. Amino acids: CASKEGLEQYF. Together with reference TRBV5-1 and TRBJ2-7, the CDR3 gives the full variable domain: KAGVTQTPRYLIKTRGQQVTLSCSPISGHRSVSWYQQTPGQGLQFLFEYFSETQRNKGNFPGRFSGRQFSNSRSEMNVSTLELGDSALYLCASKEGLEQYFGPGTRLTVT.

V is TRBV6-5 and J is TRBJ1-1; D remains ambiguous. The germline V and J ends were trimmed by 4 bases and 1 base, with 7 bases remaining between them. This CDR3 comprises 13 residues. Germline V gene lookup returns CDR1 MNHEY and CDR2 SVGAGI. The CDR3 DNA is TGTGCCAGCAGTTTACAGAGGAACACTGAAGCTTTCTTT. Translation gives CASSLQRNTEAFF.

The chain is built from TRBV6-6 and TRBJ2-5; D gene unclear. With 6 bases removed from V and 5 bases from J, the gap between germline ends came to 4 bases. Germline V gives CDR1 MNHNY, CDR2 SVGAGI (reference sequence). The CDR3 totals 10 residues. CDR3 loop: CASSAETQYF. DNA for the CDR3: TGTGCCAGCAGCGCTGAGACCCAGTACTTC.

The chain carries TRBV19 and TRBJ1-6, with D perhaps matching TRBD1 (6 bases). Trimming pared 7 bases from V and 3 bases from J, leaving 13 bases between. This CDR3 contains 15 residues. CDR1 and CDR2 from the germline V gene are LNHDA and SQIVND (reference sequence). In nucleotides, the CDR3 is TGTGCCAGTACCCGGACAGAGGGCTATAATTCACCCCTCCACTTT. Translated: CASTRTEGYNSPLHF.

The CDR3 region is CAISDHGLAFEQFF. CDR3 sequence (DNA): TGTGCCATCAGTGACCACGGACTAGCCTTTGAGCAGTTCTTC. J is TRBJ2-1 and V is TRBV10-3, with 8 bases lining up with TRBD2. The CDR3 is 14 amino acids. J lost 9 bases, V lost 3 bases, and 7 bases had no gene match. Germline CDR1 ENHRY, CDR2 SYGVKD.

The chain couples TRBV9 to TRBJ2-3; the D gene is possibly TRBD1 (7 bases). CDR3 length: 15 residues. Trimming took off 4 bases at V and 5 bases at J, with 17 bases between the two ends. The germline CDR1 and CDR2 sequences are SGDLS and YYNGEE. CDR3 sequence reads: CASSSPRGEGDTQYF. In nucleotides, the CDR3 is TGTGCCAGCAGCTCTCCCAGGGGGGAAGGAGATACGCAGTATTTT.

The chain couples TRBV27 to TRBJ2-5; D uncertain. The germline V gene encodes CDR1 MNHEY and CDR2 SMNVEV (reference sequence). CDR3 size: 13 residues. V lost 10 bases and J 5 bases, leaving 17 bases between the germline ends. For the CDR3, the DNA is TGTGCCACCTCAGTCCTGCTGGGGGAGACCCAGTACTTC. As protein: CATSVLLGETQYF.

The chain carries TRBV7-6 and TRBJ1-1, with a tentative D call TRBD1 (5 bases). The CDR3 spans 15 residues. Trimming left V 0 bases short and J 10 bases short, with 18 bases between. Germline V gene sequence: CDR1 SGHVS, CDR2 FNYEAQ. The CDR3 DNA reads TGTGCCAGCAGCTTAGCGGTGGGGCTGCAGCCTGGAGCTTTCTTT. Protein: CASSLAVGLQPGAFF.

The rearrangement joins TRBV25-1 to TRBJ2-3; tentatively, D is TRBD1 (5 bases). Deletions cut 7 bases from V and 4 bases from J, with 18 bases between. Per the germline V gene, CDR1 is MGHDK and CDR2 is SYGVNS. CDR3 size: 15 residues. DNA of the CDR3: TGTGCCAGCACCCAGGGCGCAGGCGGAGCAGATACGCAGTATTTT. As protein: CASTQGAGGADTQYF.

The CDR3 DNA follows: TGTGCCAGCAGTGTCCCGGGAGAGGGTTCTAGCGGGTGGACCTACGAGCAGTACTTC. Encoded protein: CASSVPGEGSSGWTYEQYF. This chain joins TRBV2 and TRBJ2-7; 8 bases agree with TRBD2. Germline V lookup: CDR1 SNHLY, CDR2 FYNNEI. There are 19 residues in the CDR3. Trimming at V came to 4 bases and at J to 2 bases, leaving 19 bases not matched to a gene.

V usage is TRBV4-3 and J usage is TRBJ2-7; 13 nucleotides match TRBD2. This CDR3 is built from 14 residues. After removal of 0 bases from V and 7 bases from J, the junction contained 0 bases not matched to a gene. Germline V lookup: CDR1 LGHNA, CDR2 YSLEER. In nucleotides, the CDR3 is TGCGCCAGCAGCCAAGAGGGACTAGCGGGAGAGCAGTACTTC. As protein: CASSQEGLAGEQYF.

V usage is TRBV6-6 and J usage is TRBJ1-5; D is ambiguous. The CDR3 has 13 amino acids. Trimming cost V 2 bases and J 3 bases, with 5 bases left between them. Germline V gene lookup returns CDR1 MNHNY and CDR2 SVGAGI (reference sequence). This CDR3 reads CASSYHPNQPQHF. CDR3 DNA: TGTGCCAGCAGTTACCACCCCAATCAGCCCCAGCATTTT.

This clone was recorded once. This chain uses TRBV10-3 with TRBJ1-2; tentative D call: TRBD1 (5 bases). This CDR3 contains 15 residues. Trimming removed 2 bases at V and 5 bases at J, with 15 bases between. CDR1 and CDR2 from the germline V gene are ENHRY and SYGVKD. The CDR3 nucleotides are TGTGCCATCAGTGAGCCCGGGGCCCCCACATATGGCTACACCTTC. Translating it yields CAISEPGAPTYGYTF.

A note on this clone: Other DNA variants within this sample encode the same CDR3. V and J are TRBV7-2 and TRBJ2-7; D gene ambiguous. V was pared by 3 bases and J by 1 base, with 10 bases between. The CDR3 consists of 14 residues. Per germline, CDR1 SGHTA and CDR2 FQGNSA. Written as DNA, the CDR3 is TGTGCCAGCAGCTTCTCAGGTCCATCCTACGAGCAGTACTTC. It is translated as CASSFSGPSYEQYF.

This sequence joins TRBV27 and TRBJ2-3; the D call may be TRBD1 or TRBD2 (6 bases each). From germline, CDR1 is MNHEY and CDR2 SMNVEV (reference sequence). The CDR3 is 16 residues long. With 10 bases removed from V and 4 bases from J, the gap between germline ends came to 24 bases. This CDR3 is CATKGDSIWVADTQYF. CDR3 nucleotides: TGTGCCACCAAGGGGGACTCCATTTGGGTCGCAGATACGCAGTATTTT.

The rearrangement joins TRBV4-1 to TRBJ1-3; 8 nucleotides line up with TRBD1. The J segment lost 6 bases and the V segment lost 1 base, leaving 2 bases of the junction unmatched. Germline CDR1 MGHRA, CDR2 YSYEKL. The CDR3 covers 14 residues. CDR3 sequence (DNA): TGCGCCAGCAGCCAAGGACAGGGGACAAACACCATATATTTT. This encodes CASSQGQGTNTIYF.

The chain uses TRBV13 and TRBJ2-1; 7 positions match TRBD2. The CDR3 length is 16 residues. Trimming removed 0 bases from V and 6 bases from J; junction bases left unmatched: 8. Germline V gene lookup returns CDR1 PRHDT and CDR2 FYEKMQ (reference sequence). This chain's CDR3 is CASSLGRRGSTNEQFF. As DNA, the CDR3 is TGTGCCAGCAGCTTAGGCCGGCGCGGGAGTACCAATGAGCAGTTCTTC.